This T cell receptor beta chain was found in a study of control samples from healthy donors and cancer patients. V lost 6 bases, J lost 2 bases, and 10 bases stayed unmatched. Germline loops: CDR1 SNHLY, CDR2 FYNNEI. There are 17 residues in the CDR3. Sequencing used immunoSEQ multiplex PCR; TCRdb keeps in-frame clones, though not all of them. Of 350,000 to 450,000 clones detected, 75% to 95% appear once; the ten largest clones hold just under 6.5%. The chain carries TRBV2 and TRBJ2-1; 10 bases fit TRBD2. The receptor was isolated from a man aged 35 to 55 with head and neck cancer. The specimen was PBMCs. In DNA, the CDR3 is TGTGCCAGCAGCTTTCCCCCTAGCGGGAGTACCTACAATGAGCAGTTCTTC. Residues: CASSFPPSGSTYNEQFF.